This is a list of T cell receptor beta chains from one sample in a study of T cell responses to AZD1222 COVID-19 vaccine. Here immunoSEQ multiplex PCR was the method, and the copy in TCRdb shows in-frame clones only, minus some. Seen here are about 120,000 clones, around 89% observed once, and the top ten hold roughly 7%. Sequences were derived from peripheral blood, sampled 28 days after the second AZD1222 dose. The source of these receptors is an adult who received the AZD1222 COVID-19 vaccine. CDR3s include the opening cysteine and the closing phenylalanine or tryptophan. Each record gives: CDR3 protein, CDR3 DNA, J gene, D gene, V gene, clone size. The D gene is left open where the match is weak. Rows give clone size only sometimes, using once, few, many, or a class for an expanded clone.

CASSSLWGEVVQETQYF,TGTGCCAGCAGCTCCTTATGGGGCGAGGTTGTCCAGGAGACCCAGTACTTC,TRBJ2-5,NA,TRBV27,NA
CASSHWSAGELFF,TGCGCCAGCAGCCATTGGAGCGCCGGGGAGCTGTTTTTT,TRBJ2-2,NA,TRBV4-1,NA
CASSDHFGPGGNTIYF,TGTGCCAGCAGCGACCACTTTGGCCCGGGGGGAAACACCATATATTTT,TRBJ1-3,NA,TRBV5-4,NA
CASSLDPRALDEQYF,TGTGCCAGTAGTTTAGATCCAAGGGCCCTTGACGAGCAGTACTTC,TRBJ2-7,NA,TRBV19,many
CASGSRPNYYEQYF,TGTGCTAGTGGTTCTCGGCCGAACTACTACGAGCAGTACTTC,TRBJ2-7,NA,TRBV12-5,NA
CASSEIQGGNTIYF,TGTGCCAGCAGTGAGATACAGGGGGGAAACACCATATATTTT,TRBJ1-3,TRBD1,TRBV6-1,NA
CAWRHGRLGNTGELVF,TGTGCCTGGAGACACGGAAGGCTAGGGAACACCGGGGAGCTGGTTTTT,TRBJ2-2,NA,TRBV30,NA
CASSPLAGGDYEQYF,TGTGCCAGCAGCCCCTTGGCGGGAGGGGACTACGAGCAGTACTTC,TRBJ2-7,NA,TRBV12-1,once
CASSPPPGKPLYEQYF,TGTGCCAGCTCACCACCCCCAGGCAAGCCTCTCTACGAGCAGTACTTC,TRBJ2-7,NA,TRBV18,NA
CASRTQGNYGYTF,TGTGCCAGCCGAACACAAGGGAACTATGGCTACACCTTC,TRBJ1-2,NA,TRBV6-5,NA
CASSPGQGPSEQYF,TGTGCCAGCAGTCCGGGACAGGGACCCTCGGAGCAGTACTTC,TRBJ2-7,TRBD1,TRBV27,NA
CAWSEERGGRPRETQYF,TGTGCCTGGAGTGAGGAACGGGGTGGCCGCCCACGAGAGACCCAGTACTTC,TRBJ2-5,NA,TRBV30,once
CASSQEISGRTDTQYF,TGCGCCAGCAGCCAAGAAATTAGCGGGAGGACAGATACGCAGTATTTT,TRBJ2-3,TRBD2,TRBV4-3,NA
CASSESSGGYTF,TGTGCCAGCAGCGAATCCTCCGGCGGCTACACCTTC,TRBJ1-2,NA,TRBV7-9,NA
CASSKTGPNGYTF,TGTGCCAGCAGTAAGACAGGGCCCAATGGCTACACCTTC,TRBJ1-2,TRBD1,TRBV12-3/TRBV12-4,NA
CASGLAGDQPQHF,TGTGCTAGTGGTTTGGCGGGGGATCAGCCCCAGCATTTT,TRBJ1-5,NA,TRBV12-5,NA
CASSPLDGGGEQYF,TGTGCCAGCAGCCCGTTAGATGGGGGGGGCGAGCAGTACTTC,TRBJ2-7,TRBD2,TRBV9,NA
CAIRVRTSGNTIYF,TGTGCCATTCGGGTACGGACCTCTGGAAACACCATATATTTT,TRBJ1-3,NA,TRBV10-3,NA
CASTPAGQSNQPQHF,TGTGCCAGCACTCCGGCAGGACAGAGCAATCAGCCCCAGCATTTT,TRBJ1-5,NA,TRBV2,NA
CASSLRGPDFPSYEQYF,TGTGCCAGCAGCTTACGAGGTCCTGACTTCCCATCCTACGAGCAGTACTTC,TRBJ2-7,NA,TRBV7-9,NA
CASSLESGGVTGELFF,TGTGCCAGCAGCTTAGAGTCGGGGGGGGTCACCGGGGAGCTGTTTTTT,TRBJ2-2,TRBD2,TRBV7-2,NA
CASTPPHRPEDNYGYTF,TGCGCCAGCACCCCCCCACACAGGCCAGAGGATAACTATGGCTACACCTTC,TRBJ1-2,NA,TRBV23-1,many
CASSSYYRDRRNEKLFF,TGTGCCAGCAGCTCTTACTACCGGGACAGGAGAAATGAAAAACTGTTTTTT,TRBJ1-4,TRBD1,TRBV3-1/TRBV3-2,NA
CASSPAGGSYEQYF,TGTGCCAGCAGCCCTGCGGGGGGCTCCTACGAGCAGTACTTC,TRBJ2-7,TRBD2,TRBV9,NA